This TCR beta chain was profiled in a study of shared clonotypes between healthy human individuals. Study context: There were three CD4 naive, three CD4 memory, two CD8 naive and one CD8 memory plates per donor.

V was pared by 6 bases and J by 2 bases, with 10 bases between. Germline V lookup: CDR1 MNHEY, CDR2 SMNVEV (reference sequence). The CDR3 runs to 13 residues. The method was immunoSEQ multiplex PCR; TCRdb's version includes in-frame clones alone and lacks a portion of them. Of about 380,000 clones in the sample, 90% to 98% were seen once. This TCR came from a man younger than 45 in good health. Sequenced input: memory CD8+ T cells sorted from blood. Subset meaning: CD45RO+ cells pooled with CCR7-negative TemRA cells. The chain couples TRBV27 to TRBJ2-5, with a tentative D call TRBD1 (5 bases). The CDR3, as DNA: TGTGCCAGCAGCATGACAGTTCAAGAGACCCAGTACTTC. This gives the protein CASSMTVQETQYF.